The 18 T cell receptor beta chains reported below all come from one sample, sequenced in a study of Ad26.COV2.S vaccination and SARS-CoV-2 variants. Method: immunoSEQ multiplex PCR; TCRdb's copy keeps in-frame clones and lacks some. The sample shows about 140,000 clones, around 86% of them seen only once. The sample in question was peripheral blood, obtained after recovery from COVID-19. The receptors shown here come from a human donor who had recovered from COVID-19.

The rearrangement uses TRBV7-2 and TRBJ2-1; weak D call: TRBD1 (6 bases). Germline V gene lookup returns CDR1 SGHTA and CDR2 FQGNSA. The germline V and J ends were trimmed by 5 bases and 7 bases, with 9 bases remaining between them. This CDR3 comprises 12 residues. The CDR3 sequence is CASSRDNNEQFF. The CDR3 nucleotides are TGTGCCAGCAGCCGGGACAATAATGAGCAGTTCTTC.

The chain recombines TRBV28 with TRBJ1-4; possibly TRBD1 for D (6 bases). V lost 5 bases and J 3 bases, leaving 10 bases between the germline ends. The CDR3 spans 14 residues. Germline assignment: CDR1 MDHEN and CDR2 SYDVKM. The CDR3 DNA reads TGTGCCAGCAGTATGAGGACAGCTAATGAAAAACTGTTTTTT. Translation gives CASSMRTANEKLFF.

V and J are TRBV6-2 or TRBV6-3 and TRBJ2-7, with 11 bases that match TRBD1. V gave up 5 bases and J gave up 6 bases; unmatched junction bases: 9. The CDR3 consists of 15 residues. Germline lookup yields CDR1 MNHEY and CDR2 SVGEGT. CDR3 amino acids: CASSTTGTGGREQYF. The CDR3 DNA reads TGTGCCAGCAGTACAACCGGGACAGGGGGGCGCGAGCAGTACTTC.

This clone was detected only once. V gene TRBV30 combines with J gene TRBJ1-1, with D uncertain. The V gene lost 1 base and the J gene lost 0 bases, with 12 bases spanning the gap. The V gene's germline CDR1 is GTSNPN and CDR2 SVGIG (reference sequence). The CDR3 has 15 residues. CDR3 DNA: TGTGCCTGGAGTGAGAGAGCCTACATGAACACTGAAGCTTTCTTT. Translated, it gives CAWSERAYMNTEAFF.

V gene TRBV5-1 combines with J gene TRBJ1-3, with TRBD1 matching over 7 bases. The CDR3 is made up of 15 amino acids. CDR1 and CDR2 (germline): SGHRS, YFSETQ. Trimming removed 0 bases from V and 4 bases from J; junction bases left unmatched: 4. CDR3 nucleotide sequence: TGCGCCAGCAGCTTGGATCAGGGGGGAGGAAACACCATATATTTT. Amino acids: CASSLDQGGGNTIYF.

The chain recombines TRBV7-2 with TRBJ1-1; D is perhaps TRBD1 (5 bases). The germline V and J ends were trimmed by 5 bases and 7 bases, with 17 bases remaining between them. CDR1 is SGHTA, CDR2 FQGNSA, per germline. The CDR3 runs 14 residues. The CDR3: CASSRYVGEGEAFF. The CDR3 nucleotides read TGTGCCAGCAGCCGCTATGTGGGGGAGGGTGAAGCTTTCTTT.

This chain joins TRBV11-2 and TRBJ2-7; D is unresolved. The germline V gene encodes CDR1 SGHAT and CDR2 FQNNGV. Between the trimmed V and J ends, which lost 5 bases and 3 bases, there was a span of 17 bases. The CDR3 loop spans 15 amino acids. The CDR3: CASSLDPPIIYEQYF. The CDR3 coding sequence is TGTGCCAGCAGCCTCGACCCCCCCATCATCTACGAGCAGTACTTC.

This clone was counted between two and nine times. The chain has TRBV6-5 and TRBJ2-1, with 10 bases identical to TRBD2. The CDR3 consists of 15 residues. Germline trimming cut 6 bases from V and 9 bases from J; bases unmatched to any gene: 11. Per germline, CDR1 MNHEY and CDR2 SVGAGI. CDR3: CASRQISGGRPEQFF. The DNA for the CDR3 is TGTGCCAGCAGGCAAATTAGCGGGGGGCGACCTGAGCAGTTCTTC.

The rearrangement uses TRBV19 and TRBJ1-1, with a weak D call TRBD1 (6 bases). Trimming shortened V by 3 bases and J by 1 base, and 12 bases separated the two germline ends. CDR1 is LNHDA, CDR2 SQIVND, per germline (reference sequence). This CDR3 contains 15 residues. CDR3 region: CASSISGGANTEAFF. The CDR3 region has the DNA TGTGCCAGTAGTATTAGCGGGGGCGCGAACACTGAAGCTTTCTTT.

The genes are TRBV19 and TRBJ2-2; a possible D gene is TRBD1 (5 bases). Germline loops: CDR1 LNHDA, CDR2 SQIVND (reference sequence). The CDR3 has 14 amino acids. Deletions cut 1 base from V and 6 bases from J, with 9 bases between. CDR3 nucleotide sequence: TGTGCCAGTAGTATAGGCAGGGCTTCCGGGGAGCTGTTTTTT. Translated: CASSIGRASGELFF.

The chain is built from TRBV10-3 and TRBJ2-7; TRBD1 agrees at 9 bases. This CDR3 region has 16 residues. Germline CDR1 is ENHRY and CDR2 is SYGVKD. V dropped 10 bases and J dropped 1; count of bases not matched to a gene: 14. CDR3 bases: TGTGCCACCCGGAATGGACAGGGGCCGGGATCCTACGAGCAGTACTTC. This sequence encodes CATRNGQGPGSYEQYF.

The CDR3 spells CASSQIQGNYGYTF. CDR3 sequence (DNA): TGTGCCAGCAGCCAAATCCAGGGTAACTATGGCTACACCTTC. The J gene is TRBJ1-2, the V gene TRBV5-6, with a possible D match to TRBD1 (5 bases). CDR3 length: 14 amino acids. Trimming took off 4 bases at V and 1 base at J, with 11 bases between the two ends. In germline, CDR1 is SGHDT, CDR2 YYEEEE.

This chain connects TRBV19 to TRBJ2-7; D is possibly TRBD1 or TRBD2 (5 bases each). The CDR3 sequence is 15 residues long. CDR1 and CDR2 from the germline V gene are LNHDA and SQIVND (reference sequence). V lost 4 bases, J lost 3 bases, and 16 bases lay in between. Here the CDR3 DNA reads TGTGCCAGTAGTACTCTTCCCGGGACCATCTACGAGCAGTACTTC. It yields the protein CASSTLPGTIYEQYF.

The chain links TRBV6-1 to TRBJ1-2; 7 bases are shared with TRBD1. Germline V gives CDR1 MNHNS, CDR2 SASEGT. The trim removed 7 bases at V and 8 bases at J, leaving 13 bases unmatched. This CDR3 region has 14 residues. The CDR3 loop is CASILSDRPSGYTF. For the CDR3, the DNA is TGTGCCAGCATCTTATCGGACAGGCCGAGCGGCTACACCTTC.

On this clone itself: This CDR3 is also generated by other DNA sequences in the sample. The rearrangement uses TRBV12-3 or TRBV12-4 and TRBJ2-5, with 8 bases identical to TRBD2. V was clipped by 6 bases and J by 2 bases; unmatched bases: 2. This CDR3 contains 13 residues. The CDR3: CASSRGGQETQYF. CDR3 in DNA: TGTGCCAGCAGCCGGGGGGGTCAAGAGACCCAGTACTTC.

The rearrangement links TRBV9 to TRBJ2-7; D not resolved. Germline V CDR1 and CDR2: SGDLS, YYNGEE. The CDR3 spans 14 residues. The germline V and J ends were trimmed by 3 bases and 7 bases, with 17 bases remaining between them. The CDR3 loop reads CASSASGIIEEQYF. In nucleotides, the CDR3 is TGTGCCAGCAGCGCGTCAGGTATTATAGAGGAGCAGTACTTC.

CDR3: CASSFGTTYEQYF. In DNA, the CDR3 is TGTGCCAGTAGTTTCGGGACCACCTACGAGCAGTACTTC. The chain recombines TRBV19 with TRBJ2-7, with D perhaps assigned TRBD1 or TRBD2 (5 bases each). This CDR3 contains 13 residues. The V end was cut by 5 bases, the J end by 2 bases, with 10 bases between. The germline CDR1 and CDR2 sequences are LNHDA and SQIVND (reference sequence).

V gene TRBV4-3 combines with J gene TRBJ2-2; TRBD2 matches at 14 bases. V shed 2 bases and J 0 bases; nucleotides not matched to a gene: 5. The length of the CDR3 is 19 residues. Germline loops: CDR1 LGHNA, CDR2 YSLEER. CDR3: CASSQFWTSGGPNTGELFF. DNA for the CDR3: TGCGCCAGCAGCCAATTCTGGACTAGCGGGGGGCCGAACACCGGGGAGCTGTTTTTT.